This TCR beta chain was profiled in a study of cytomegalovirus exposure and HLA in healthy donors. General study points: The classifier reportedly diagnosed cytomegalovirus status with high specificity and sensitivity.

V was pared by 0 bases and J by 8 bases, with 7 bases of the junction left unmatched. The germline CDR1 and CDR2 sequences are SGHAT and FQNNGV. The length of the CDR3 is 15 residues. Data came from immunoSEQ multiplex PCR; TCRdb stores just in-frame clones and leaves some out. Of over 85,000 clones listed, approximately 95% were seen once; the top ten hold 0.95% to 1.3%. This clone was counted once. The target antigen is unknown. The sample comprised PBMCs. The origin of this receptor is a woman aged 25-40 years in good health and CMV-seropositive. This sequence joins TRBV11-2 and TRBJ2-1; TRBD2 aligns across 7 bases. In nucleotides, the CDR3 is TGTGCCAGCAGCTTAGACGGCGGGAGTATCGATGAGCAGTTCTTC. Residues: CASSLDGGSIDEQFF.